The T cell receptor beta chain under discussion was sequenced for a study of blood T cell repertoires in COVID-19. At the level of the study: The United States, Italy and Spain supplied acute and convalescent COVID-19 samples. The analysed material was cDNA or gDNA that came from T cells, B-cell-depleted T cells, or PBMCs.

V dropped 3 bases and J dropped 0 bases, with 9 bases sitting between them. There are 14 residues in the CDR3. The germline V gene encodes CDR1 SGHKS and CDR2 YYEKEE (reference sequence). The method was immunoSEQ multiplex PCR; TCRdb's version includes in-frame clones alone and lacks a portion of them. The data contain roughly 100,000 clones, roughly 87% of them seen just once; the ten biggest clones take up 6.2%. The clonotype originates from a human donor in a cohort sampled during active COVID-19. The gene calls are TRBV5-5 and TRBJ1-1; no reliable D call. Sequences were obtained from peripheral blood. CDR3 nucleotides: TGTGCCAGCAGCTCTGGCGGCATGAACACTGAAGCTTTCTTT. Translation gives CASSSGGMNTEAFF.